This T cell receptor (beta chain) was profiled in a study of CD8+ T cells in alopecia areata. The sorting of PBMCs gave CD4+ and CD8+ T cells. CDR1 and CDR2 from the germline V gene are LGHNA and YSLEER. The CDR3 extends over 18 amino acids. Trimming stripped 0 bases from V and 0 bases from J, with 17 bases between. After isolation, RNA underwent reverse transcription to generate cDNA as the sequencing template. Profiling relied on immunoSEQ multiplex PCR, and the TCRdb table lists in-frame clones only, not all of them. The sample lists 95,000 to 110,000 clones, around 50% occurring once. Sample: CD4+ T cells sorted from blood. This sequence joins TRBV4-3 and TRBJ1-2; no definite D call. The receptor was derived from a human donor in good health. The CDR3 nucleotides read TGCGCCAGCAGCCAAGATCTAGTCAGGTTCGGAGCTAACTATGGCTACACCTTC. This translates into CASSQDLVRFGANYGYTF.